One sample yielded the 9 T cell receptor beta chains listed below, sequenced in a study of prognosis after radiotherapy for stage I lung cancer. Multiplex PCR in two rounds served to amplify TCR beta CDR3 from genomic DNA. Primers (each specific to one TRBV or TRBJ gene) were used in first-round PCR. Each CDR3 protein is one row after TCRdb ran MiXCR on the multiplex PCR reads. The table lists 13,000 to 15,000 distinct CDR3 sequences, over 25% of them singletons. The sample consisted of PBMCs, taken before or after stereotactic body radiation therapy (not recorded which). The receptors were sampled from a donor aged 50 or older with non-small cell lung cancer.

This clonotype was counted at least ten times. The chain is built from TRBV9 and TRBJ1-3, with D perhaps TRBD1 (6 bases). Trimming pared 3 bases from V and 6 bases from J, leaving 10 bases between. Germline CDR1 reads SGDLS; CDR2 reads YYNGEE. CDR3 length: 13 residues. CDR3 coding DNA: TGTGCCAGCAGCGAACAGGGCGCAAACACCATATATTTT. This codes for CASSEQGANTIYF. Based on the CDR3 plus reference TRBV9 and TRBJ1-3, the full variable domain is DSGVTQTPKHLITATGQRVTLRCSPRSGDLSVYWYQQSLDQGLQFLIQYYNGEERAKGNILERFSAQQFPDLHSELNLSSLELGDSALYFCASSEQGANTIYFGEGSWLTVV.

The V gene is TRBV3-1, the J gene TRBJ2-3; tentatively, D is TRBD2 (6 bases). The length of the CDR3 is 18 residues. Germline CDR1 LGHDT, CDR2 YNNKEL (reference sequence). V lost 1 base and J lost 7, with 24 bases in between. The CDR3 nucleotides read TGTGCCAGCAGCCAAGGGGGACTTGTGGTAGCAGGAAAATATACGCAGTATTTT. Amino acids: CASSQGGLVVAGKYTQYF.

V and J are TRBV18 and TRBJ2-7; 8 bases are shared with TRBD2. With 4 bases clipped from V and 0 bases from J, the junction kept 11 bases outside the gene matches. The germline V gene encodes CDR1 KGHSH and CDR2 LQKENI. The CDR3 covers 17 residues. The CDR3 DNA reads as TGTGCCAGCTCACTACTAGGGACTAGGACAAACTCCTACGAGCAGTACTTC. Its translation: CASSLLGTRTNSYEQYF.

This clonotype appeared once. One junction end disagrees with the germline gene, perhaps due to a read error. V and J are TRBV13 and TRBJ2-3; D is unclear. This CDR3 has 14 residues. Germline V gives CDR1 PRHDT, CDR2 FYEKMQ (reference sequence). The CDR3 reads CASSFRSGTDMQYF. The DNA for the CDR3 is TGTGCCAGCAGTTTTCGGTCAGGCACAGATATGCAGTATTTT.

The rearrangement joins TRBV9 to TRBJ2-2; possible D gene TRBD2, 5 bases. There are 14 residues in the CDR3. Germline V gene data show CDR1 as SGDLS and CDR2 as YYNGEE. Trimming shortened V by 4 bases and J by 2 bases, and 9 bases separated the two germline ends. In nucleotides, the CDR3 is TGTGCCAGCAGCCGGAGGATAAACACCGGGGAGCTGTTTTTT. Protein product: CASSRRINTGELFF. The full variable domain, rest sourced from reference TRBV9 and TRBJ2-2, is DSGVTQTPKHLITATGQRVTLRCSPRSGDLSVYWYQQSLDQGLQFLIQYYNGEERAKGNILERFSAQQFPDLHSELNLSSLELGDSALYFCASSRRINTGELFFGEGSRLTVL.

By sample fraction, this clonotype is medium-sized. V is TRBV6-1 and J is TRBJ2-7; TRBD2 agrees at 9 bases. V shed 7 bases and J 6 bases; nucleotides not matched to a gene: 7. Germline V CDR1 and CDR2: MNHNS, SASEGT. CDR3 length equals 13 residues. This CDR3 is CASNEVAGVEQYF. CDR3 DNA sequence: TGTGCCAGCAATGAGGTAGCGGGAGTCGAGCAGTACTTC.

The sample holds one count of this clonotype. This is likely an artifact of a read error, given a far larger clone one base away. J is TRBJ1-5 and V is TRBV7-3; D not certain. This CDR3 spans 13 amino acids. CDR1 and CDR2 (germline): SGHTA, FQGTGA. In DNA form, the CDR3 reads TGTGCTAGCAGCGTTTCAGAGAATAAGCCCCAGCATTTT. Residues: CASSVSENKPQHF.

This clonotype was found many times. A read error may be the cause here, since a much bigger clone is one base away. V and J are TRBV5-1 and TRBJ2-2, with TRBD2 as a possible D gene (5 bases). CDR1 is SGHRS and CDR2 is YFSETQ in the germline V gene. This CDR3 is 14 amino acids long. CDR3 amino acids: CASSTDANTGELLF. The CDR3 nucleotides are TGCGCCAGCAGCACGGATGCGAACACCGGGGAGCTGCTTTTT.

This clonotype was seen repeatedly, ten times or more. CDR3 in DNA: TGCAGTGCTAGAGAGGTCGGGACCCAGTACTTC. This sequence encodes CSAREVGTQYF. J is TRBJ2-5 and V is TRBV20-1; D is ambiguous. The germline CDR1 and CDR2 sequences are DFQATT and SNEGSKA (reference sequence). The CDR3 is 11 amino acids. The V gene lost 0 bases and the J gene lost 7 bases, with 6 bases spanning the gap.